A selection of T cell receptor beta chains follows, all from one sample in a study of beta chain features in type 1 diabetes. Sequencing used immunoSEQ multiplex PCR; TCRdb keeps in-frame clones, though not all of them. The sample holds about 16,000 clones, approximately 55% seen once. The sequencing input was stem cell memory CD4+ T cells from blood. Receptors originate from a woman under 30 in good health. CDR3s include the opening cysteine and the closing phenylalanine or tryptophan. Some rows mark clone size as missing; the rest say once, few, many or name a class of expanded clone.

clone size,J gene,V gene,CDR3 protein
few,TRBJ1-4,TRBV7-9,CASSLRTGATNEKLFF
-,TRBJ1-1,TRBV19,CASSITGGYTEAFF
once,TRBJ2-2,TRBV11-2,CASSFNTGGSGELFF
few,TRBJ2-1,TRBV29-1,CSVFSNRVQGNEQFF
-,TRBJ2-2,TRBV29-1,CSVGQGTNTGELFF
few,TRBJ2-7,TRBV30,CAWSGRGGYGGEQYF
-,TRBJ2-1,TRBV7-2,CASSTRRSLAEQFF
-,TRBJ2-1,TRBV7-2,CASSLIRGTALGNEQFF
-,TRBJ1-2,TRBV6-5,CASSEGGGNF
-,TRBJ2-1,TRBV6-6,CASGDRDREYNEQFF
few,TRBJ2-2,TRBV12-5,CASGLGQGNTGELFF
-,TRBJ1-5,TRBV19,CASSVTGQRFKQPQHF
once,TRBJ1-1,TRBV25-1,CASSEGPRGTEAFF
-,TRBJ2-3,TRBV5-1,CASSAGQGNTDTQYF
-,TRBJ2-7,TRBV18,CASSPPGRASYEQYF
few,TRBJ1-5,TRBV6-6,CASSNQVRGPQHF
-,TRBJ2-3,TRBV5-1,CASSLQGAWTDTQYF
few,TRBJ2-3,TRBV7-3,CASSLDWSTDTQYF
-,-,TRBV5-1,CASSTAQETYEQYF
-,TRBJ1-4,TRBV7-3,CASSLRGGATNEKLFF